A selection of T cell receptor beta chains follows, all from one sample in a study of T cells in Graves' hyperthyroidism and ophthalmopathy. One entry per CDR3 protein, called by TCRdb with MiXCR from the multiplex PCR reads. Here the sample spans about 560,000 distinct CDR3 sequences, over 15% being singletons. Sequenced material: blood. The receptors derive from a woman between 18 and 30 years old with Graves' hyperthyroidism. Both conserved end residues are part of each CDR3. A D gene is named only where the DNA matches it firmly. A row's size may be missing; if present it is once, few, many or a size class.

clone_size: few
d_call: .
j_call: TRBJ2-2
v_call: TRBV12-3/TRBV12-4
cdr3_nt: TGTGCCAGCAGTTTGGACATTGCGGACACCGGGGAGCTGTTTTTT
cdr3_aa: CASSLDIADTGELFF

clone_size: few
d_call: TRBD1
j_call: TRBJ2-1
v_call: TRBV5-1
cdr3_nt: TGCGCCAGCGGCCCGGGACAGGGTCACAATGAGCAGTTCTTC
cdr3_aa: CASGPGQGHNEQFF

clone_size: many
d_call: .
j_call: TRBJ2-7
v_call: TRBV11-2
cdr3_nt: TGTGCCAGCAGCTTATACCGGGACAACGAGTACGAGCAGTACTTC
cdr3_aa: CASSLYRDNEYEQYF

clone_size: many
d_call: TRBD1
j_call: TRBJ2-7
v_call: TRBV7-9
cdr3_nt: TGTGCCAGCAGCTTGGACAGGCCCTCCTACGAGCAGTACTTC
cdr3_aa: CASSLDRPSYEQYF

clone_size: many
d_call: TRBD2
j_call: TRBJ2-3
v_call: TRBV20-1
cdr3_nt: TGCAGTGCTAGACCTCCCCGACTAGCGGCTAGCACAGATACGCAGTATTTT
cdr3_aa: CSARPPRLAASTDTQYF

clone_size: .
d_call: .
j_call: TRBJ1-2
v_call: TRBV29-1
cdr3_nt: TGCAGCGCTAAGACCCTGACGGGGGGCTACACCTTC
cdr3_aa: CSAKTLTGGYTF

clone_size: .
d_call: .
j_call: TRBJ2-2
v_call: TRBV12-3/TRBV12-4
cdr3_nt: TGTGCCAGCACCCCCGCCGGGTCCCCGGCGGGGAAACTGTTTTTT
cdr3_aa: CASTPAGSPAGKLFF

clone_size: few
d_call: TRBD2
j_call: TRBJ2-3
v_call: TRBV28
cdr3_nt: TGTGCCAGCAGTCTGACTAGCAACGGAGATACGCAGTATTTT
cdr3_aa: CASSLTSNGDTQYF

clone_size: .
d_call: .
j_call: TRBJ1-1
v_call: TRBV9
cdr3_nt: TGTGCCAGCAGCGTAGCTGGAGGGGTTTTGGAGAACACTGAAGCTTTCTTT
cdr3_aa: CASSVAGGVLENTEAFF

clone_size: many
d_call: .
j_call: TRBJ1-2
v_call: TRBV2
cdr3_nt: TGTGCCAGCAGTGTAGACAGGAGTGGCTACACCTTC
cdr3_aa: CASSVDRSGYTF

clone_size: many
d_call: .
j_call: TRBJ2-7
v_call: TRBV13
cdr3_nt: TGTGCCAGCAGCTTCGGCAGAGGAAGCGAGCAGTACTTC
cdr3_aa: CASSFGRGSEQYF

clone_size: many
d_call: .
j_call: TRBJ2-3
v_call: TRBV19
cdr3_nt: TGTGCCAGTAGCTCATGGGCGGGCACAGATACGCAGTATTTT
cdr3_aa: CASSSWAGTDTQYF

clone_size: .
d_call: .
j_call: TRBJ2-3
v_call: TRBV5-1
cdr3_nt: TGCGCCAGCAGCTTGGGAAGCGCGGTGTTTGATACGCAGTATTTT
cdr3_aa: CASSLGSAVFDTQYF

clone_size: .
d_call: .
j_call: TRBJ1-1
v_call: TRBV28
cdr3_nt: TGTGCCAGCAGTCCCCTGCACACGTACAACACTGAAGCTTTCTTT
cdr3_aa: CASSPLHTYNTEAFF

clone_size: .
d_call: .
j_call: TRBJ1-1
v_call: TRBV27
cdr3_nt: TGTGCCAGTCGTCCTACCGTGGTTTGGACTGAAGCTTTCTTT
cdr3_aa: CASRPTVVWTEAFF

clone_size: few
d_call: TRBD1
j_call: TRBJ2-5
v_call: TRBV27
cdr3_nt: TGTGCCAGCAGGGTGACAGGGGGCCAAGAGACCCAGTACTTC
cdr3_aa: CASRVTGGQETQYF

clone_size: many
d_call: .
j_call: TRBJ1-3
v_call: TRBV2
cdr3_nt: TGTGCCAGCAGTGAATACTCCGGGACTGGAAACACCATATATTTT
cdr3_aa: CASSEYSGTGNTIYF

clone_size: few
d_call: .
j_call: TRBJ2-2
v_call: TRBV12-3/TRBV12-4
cdr3_nt: TGTGCCAGCAGTTTATACGGGGGAGGGGGCGTACGGACCGGGGAGCTGGTTTTT
cdr3_aa: CASSLYGGGGVRTGELVF

clone_size: few
d_call: TRBD1
j_call: TRBJ1-5
v_call: TRBV30
cdr3_nt: TGTGCCTGGGGGACAGGGGGTCATCAGCCCCAGCATTTT
cdr3_aa: CAWGTGGHQPQHF

clone_size: .
d_call: .
j_call: TRBJ1-6
v_call: TRBV15
cdr3_nt: TGTGCCACCAGCAGAGGGTGGGGTATGAATTCACCCCTCCACTTT
cdr3_aa: CATSRGWGMNSPLHF

clone_size: once
d_call: .
j_call: TRBJ1-4
v_call: TRBV9
cdr3_nt: TGTGCCAGCAGCGGGACCTCGGGAGGGGGTGAAAAACTGTTTTTT
cdr3_aa: CASSGTSGGGEKLFF

clone_size: .
d_call: .
j_call: TRBJ1-3
v_call: TRBV6-1
cdr3_nt: TGTGCCATCAGTGAAGGCGACAGGATCTCTGGAAACACCATATATTTT
cdr3_aa: CAISEGDRISGNTIYF

clone_size: many
d_call: TRBD1
j_call: TRBJ1-5
v_call: TRBV20-1
cdr3_nt: TGCAGTGCTATTCGACAGGGGCGGCAGCCCCAGCATTTT
cdr3_aa: CSAIRQGRQPQHF

clone_size: few
d_call: .
j_call: TRBJ2-7
v_call: TRBV20-1
cdr3_nt: TGCAGTGCTAGAAGGCAACGGAGGGCTCGGCACGAGCAGTACTTC
cdr3_aa: CSARRQRRARHEQYF

clone_size: .
d_call: .
j_call: TRBJ2-7
v_call: TRBV6-5
cdr3_nt: TGTGCCAGCAGTTACCGCGCAGGGCTAATCGAGCAGTACTTC
cdr3_aa: CASSYRAGLIEQYF